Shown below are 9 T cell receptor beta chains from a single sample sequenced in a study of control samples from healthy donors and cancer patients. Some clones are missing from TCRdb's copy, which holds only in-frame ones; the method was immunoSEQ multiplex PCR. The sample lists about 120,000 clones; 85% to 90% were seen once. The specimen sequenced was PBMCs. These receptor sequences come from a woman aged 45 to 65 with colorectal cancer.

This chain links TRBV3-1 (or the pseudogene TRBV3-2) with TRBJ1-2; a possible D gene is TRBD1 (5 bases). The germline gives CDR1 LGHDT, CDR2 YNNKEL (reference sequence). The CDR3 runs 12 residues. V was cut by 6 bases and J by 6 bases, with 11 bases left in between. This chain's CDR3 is CASSLQGHGYTF. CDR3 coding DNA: TGTGCCAGCAGTCTGCAGGGTCATGGCTACACCTTC.

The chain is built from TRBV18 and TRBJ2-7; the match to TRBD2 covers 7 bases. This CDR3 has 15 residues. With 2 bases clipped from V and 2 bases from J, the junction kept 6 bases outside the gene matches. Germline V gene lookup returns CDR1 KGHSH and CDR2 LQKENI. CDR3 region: CASSPGQRGTYEQYF. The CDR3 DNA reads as TGTGCCAGCTCACCAGGTCAGCGGGGCACCTACGAGCAGTACTTC.

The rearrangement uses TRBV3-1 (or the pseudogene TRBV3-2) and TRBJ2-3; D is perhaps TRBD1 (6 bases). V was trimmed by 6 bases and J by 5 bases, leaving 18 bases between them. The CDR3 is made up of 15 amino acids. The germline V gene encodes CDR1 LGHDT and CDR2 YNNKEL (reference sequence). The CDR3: CASRQQGLSQDTQYF. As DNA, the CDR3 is TGTGCCAGCAGACAACAGGGCCTGTCACAAGATACGCAGTATTTT.

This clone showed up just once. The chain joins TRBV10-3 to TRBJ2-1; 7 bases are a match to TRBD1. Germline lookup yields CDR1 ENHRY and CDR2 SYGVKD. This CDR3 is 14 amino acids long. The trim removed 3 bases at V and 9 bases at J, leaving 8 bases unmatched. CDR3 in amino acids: CAISDRQGSSEQFF. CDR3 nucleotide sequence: TGTGCCATCAGTGACAGACAGGGTAGCAGTGAGCAGTTCTTC.

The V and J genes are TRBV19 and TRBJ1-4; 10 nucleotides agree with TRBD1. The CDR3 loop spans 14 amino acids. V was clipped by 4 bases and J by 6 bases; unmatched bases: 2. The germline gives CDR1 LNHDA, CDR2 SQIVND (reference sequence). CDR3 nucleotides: TGTGCCAGTAGTAAAGGGACAGGGGATGAAAAACTGTTTTTT. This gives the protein CASSKGTGDEKLFF.

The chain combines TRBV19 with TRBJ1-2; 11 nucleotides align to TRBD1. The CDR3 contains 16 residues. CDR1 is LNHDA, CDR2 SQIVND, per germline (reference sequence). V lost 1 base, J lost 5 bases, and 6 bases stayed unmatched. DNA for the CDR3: TGTGCCAGTAGTATAGTCGGACAGGGGGCTTATTATGGCTACACCTTC. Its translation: CASSIVGQGAYYGYTF.

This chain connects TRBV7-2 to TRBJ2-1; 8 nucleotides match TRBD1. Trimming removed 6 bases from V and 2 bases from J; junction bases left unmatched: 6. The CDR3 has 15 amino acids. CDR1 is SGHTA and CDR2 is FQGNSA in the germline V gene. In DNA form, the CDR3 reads TGTGCCAGCAGTTCGGACAGGGCGGCCTACAATGAGCAGTTCTTC. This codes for CASSSDRAAYNEQFF. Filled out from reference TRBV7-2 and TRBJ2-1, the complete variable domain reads GAGVSQSPSNKVTEKGKDVELRCDPISGHTALYWYRQSLGQGLEFLIYFQGNSAPDKSGLPSDRFSAERTGGSVSTLTIQRTQQEDSAVYLCASSSDRAAYNEQFFGPGTRLTVL.

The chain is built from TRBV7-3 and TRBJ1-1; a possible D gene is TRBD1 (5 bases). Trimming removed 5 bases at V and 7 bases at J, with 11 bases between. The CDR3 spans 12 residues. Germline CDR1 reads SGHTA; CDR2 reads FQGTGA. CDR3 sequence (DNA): TGTGCCAGCAGCGAGGCTGGGGGTGAAGCTTTCTTT. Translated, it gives CASSEAGGEAFF.

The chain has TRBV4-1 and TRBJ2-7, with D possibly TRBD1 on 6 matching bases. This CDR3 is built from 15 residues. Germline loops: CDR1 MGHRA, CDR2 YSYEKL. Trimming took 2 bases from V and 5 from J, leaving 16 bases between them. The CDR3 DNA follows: TGCGCCAGCAGCCAAACAGGGAATTATAATGACGAGCAGTACTTC. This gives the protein CASSQTGNYNDEQYF.